Presented here are 18 T cell receptor beta chains from one specimen sequenced in a study of blood T cell repertoires in COVID-19. Method: immunoSEQ multiplex PCR; TCRdb's copy keeps in-frame clones and lacks some. The repertoire holds about 82,000 clones, 60% to 80% seen once, with just over 35% in the top ten. Sequencing was carried out using peripheral blood. Every receptor here comes from a man between 60 and 75 years old with COVID-19, enrolled during active disease.

This clone was counted once. The chain carries TRBV7-2 and TRBJ2-1, with TRBD2 identical over 13 bases. Germline lookup yields CDR1 SGHTA and CDR2 FQGNSA. Trimming cost V 6 bases and J 0 bases; bases outside gene matches: 11. The CDR3 is made up of 19 amino acids. The CDR3 nucleotides are TGTGCCAGCAGATCCGGGACTAGCGGGACCATAAGCTCCTACAATGAGCAGTTCTTC. Translation gives CASRSGTSGTISSYNEQFF.

The chain uses TRBV29-1 and TRBJ2-1, with 9 bases that match TRBD1. The CDR3 contains 13 residues. Germline values: CDR1 SQVTM, CDR2 ANQGSEA. J lost 9 bases, V lost 3 bases, and 6 bases had no gene match. CDR3 in amino acids: CSVEVGQGTEQFF. The CDR3 DNA reads as TGCAGCGTTGAGGTGGGACAGGGAACTGAGCAGTTCTTC.

The chain employs TRBV4-1 and TRBJ1-2; D might be TRBD1 (6 bases). CDR1 and CDR2 from the germline V gene are MGHRA and YSYEKL. The V end was cut by 0 bases, the J end by 7 bases, with 15 bases between. The CDR3 is 15 amino acids. The CDR3 DNA follows: TGCGCCAGCAGCCAAGATCCGGGCGGGGGGCTTGGCTACACCTTC. This sequence encodes CASSQDPGGGLGYTF.

This clone has a handful of counts. V is TRBV6-2 or TRBV6-3 and J is TRBJ1-5; 7 bases line up with TRBD1. Unmatched junction bases numbered 6, after V lost 6 bases and J lost 4 bases. Germline loops: CDR1 MNHEY, CDR2 SVGEGT. The CDR3 runs 14 residues. The CDR3 spells CASSTPTGNQPQHF. CDR3 sequence (DNA): TGTGCCAGCAGCACCCCGACAGGGAATCAGCCCCAGCATTTT.

The chain has TRBV15 and TRBJ2-7; 8 nucleotides agree with TRBD1. The CDR3 is made up of 16 amino acids. With 3 bases clipped from V and 2 bases from J, the junction kept 9 bases outside the gene matches. Germline V gives CDR1 LNHNV, CDR2 YYDKDF (reference sequence). CDR3 nucleotides: TGTGCCACCAGCAGCAAGGAAGGACAGGGAGCCTACGAGCAGTACTTC. It yields the protein CATSSKEGQGAYEQYF.

The chain employs TRBV4-2 and TRBJ2-2; weak D call: TRBD2 (5 bases). V was trimmed by 4 bases and J by 6 bases, leaving 15 bases between them. Germline-derived CDR1 and CDR2 are LGHNA and YNFKEQ. The CDR3 has 15 residues. The CDR3 DNA reads as TGTGCCAGCAGCCGCACCGGGGTCTTTTCCGGGGAGCTGTTTTTT. It codes for CASSRTGVFSGELFF.

The gene calls are TRBV5-1 and TRBJ2-7, with a weak D call TRBD1 (6 bases). Germline assignment: CDR1 SGHRS and CDR2 YFSETQ. There are 14 residues in the CDR3. V lost 0 bases to trimming and J lost 6 bases, with 13 bases between them. DNA for the CDR3: TGCGCCAGCAGCTTGGAGCCAGGGGTTACCGAGCAGTACTTC. This codes for CASSLEPGVTEQYF.

The V call is TRBV11-3, the J call TRBJ1-1, with D possibly matching TRBD1 (5 bases). Germline V gives CDR1 SGHNT, CDR2 YENEEA. The germline V and J ends were trimmed by 2 bases and 0 bases, with 16 bases remaining between them. CDR3 length: 17 amino acids. In DNA form, the CDR3 reads TGTGCCAGCAGCTTATCAACCAGGGCTCCCATGAACACTGAAGCTTTCTTT. Translation gives CASSLSTRAPMNTEAFF.

The rearrangement uses TRBV3-1 (or the pseudogene TRBV3-2) and TRBJ2-2; D gene unclear. The ends were cut back, 0 bases at V and 3 bases at J, with 8 bases in the middle. Germline-derived CDR1 and CDR2 are LGHDT and YNNKEL (reference sequence). The length of the CDR3 is 15 residues. CDR3 residues: CASSQDITYTGELFF. Here the CDR3 DNA reads TGTGCCAGCAGCCAAGATATCACTTACACCGGGGAGCTGTTTTTT.

This chain joins TRBV2 and TRBJ1-1, with D perhaps matching TRBD1 (5 bases). V lost 7 bases to trimming and J lost 3 bases, with 15 bases between them. This CDR3 has 14 residues. Germline V CDR1 and CDR2: SNHLY, FYNNEI. CDR3 sequence (DNA): TGTGCCAGCACCCGCCAGGGCGGAGACACTGAAGCTTTCTTT. Protein: CASTRQGGDTEAFF.

The chain has TRBV3-1 (or the pseudogene TRBV3-2) and TRBJ2-5; the D gene is possibly TRBD1 (5 bases). This CDR3 has 17 residues. The V and J ends lost 0 bases and 0 bases respectively, with 14 bases between them. CDR1 is LGHDT and CDR2 is YNNKEL in the germline V gene (reference sequence). CDR3 nucleotides: TGTGCCAGCAGCCAAGATCGGCAGGGTTGGTACCAAGAGACCCAGTACTTC. Translating it yields CASSQDRQGWYQETQYF.

V is TRBV9 and J is TRBJ1-1, with D possibly being TRBD1 (5 bases). The CDR3 covers 18 residues. Deletions cut 6 bases from V and 5 bases from J, with 29 bases between. Germline CDR1 and CDR2: SGDLS and YYNGEE. The CDR3 spells CASTSRARTPDRVTEAFF. CDR3 nucleotides: TGTGCCAGCACTTCTCGCGCGCGGACACCCGACCGTGTGACTGAAGCTTTCTTT.

The rearrangement joins TRBV3-1 (or the pseudogene TRBV3-2) to TRBJ2-1; D not resolved. The CDR3 consists of 14 residues. V lost 5 bases, J lost 4 bases, and 12 bases lay in between. Germline CDR1 reads LGHDT; CDR2 reads YNNKEL (reference sequence). The CDR3 reads CASSSEFGYNEQFF. The CDR3 DNA follows: TGTGCCAGCAGCTCCGAGTTCGGGTACAATGAGCAGTTCTTC.

The table lists this clone with a count of one. This chain uses TRBV19 with TRBJ2-7, with 8 bases aligning to TRBD1. CDR1 is LNHDA, CDR2 SQIVND, per germline (reference sequence). This CDR3 is 14 amino acids long. Trimming took 3 bases from V and 2 from J; bases not matched to a gene: 3. The CDR3 nucleotides are TGTGCCAGTAGTATGGGGACAGGCCCCTACGAGCAGTACTTC. Translating it yields CASSMGTGPYEQYF.

The chain carries TRBV6-6 and TRBJ1-2; the match to TRBD1 covers 7 bases. Looked up from germline, CDR1 is MNHNY and CDR2 is SVGAGI (reference sequence). J lost 7 bases, V lost 4 bases, and 6 bases had no gene match. The CDR3 runs to 13 residues. In DNA form, the CDR3 reads TGTGCCAGCAGTTTTTTACCAGGGGGTGGCTACACCTTC. Translation: CASSFLPGGGYTF.

V and J are TRBV9 and TRBJ1-2; tentative D call: TRBD1 (5 bases). Germline lookup yields CDR1 SGDLS and CDR2 YYNGEE. V was cut by 2 bases and J by 6 bases, with 14 bases left in between. The CDR3 spans 14 residues. The CDR3 protein is CASSVLEGANGYTF. The CDR3 DNA is TGTGCCAGCAGCGTCCTGGAAGGGGCAAATGGCTACACCTTC.

This chain joins TRBV19 and TRBJ1-5; D unclear. Germline values: CDR1 LNHDA, CDR2 SQIVND (reference sequence). V lost 10 bases to trimming and J lost 5 bases, with 24 bases between them. CDR3 size: 16 residues. DNA of the CDR3: TGTGCCATATCCTACGAGGGCCAAATGAGGGATCAGCCCCAGCATTTT. Residues: CAISYEGQMRDQPQHF.

This clone has a count of ten or more. This sequence joins TRBV20-1 and TRBJ1-5; D is possibly TRBD1 (6 bases). This CDR3 comprises 17 residues. Germline V gene lookup returns CDR1 DFQATT and CDR2 SNEGSKA (reference sequence). V lost 3 bases to trimming and J lost 3 bases, with 21 bases between them. As DNA, the CDR3 is TGCAGTGCTAGTCCCCTCAGGGGACGGAACCTCAATCAGCCCCAGCATTTT. It is translated as CSASPLRGRNLNQPQHF.